Sequencing of this T cell receptor (beta chain) was carried out in a study of Ad26.COV2.S vaccination and SARS-CoV-2 variants. The wider study: Donor was in the COV1001 Ad26.COV2.S trial arm. Overall study findings and caveats: Reportedly, spike-specific CD8+ and CD4+ T cell responses achieved substantial breadth once vaccination had taken place. Recipients of either vaccine or placebo displayed similar breadth of non-spike TCRs.

This CDR3 has 12 residues. V lost 2 bases and J 3 bases, leaving 6 bases between the germline ends. CDR1 SGHKS and CDR2 YYEKEE come from the germline V gene (reference sequence). A remark on this clone: Its antigen is as yet unknown.

Indicated treatment: around 19 received Ad26.COV2.S at low or high dose, single or two shots; several received placebo; per-sample allocation not given. Samples came from day 63 after the first vaccine or placebo injection. The repertoire was sequenced with immunoSEQ multiplex PCR; TCRdb's copy has only in-frame clones and lacks some. Here the sample spans about 440,000 clones, 90% being singletons. This specimen consisted of peripheral blood, obtained in a trial of Ad26.COV2.S vaccine versus placebo. This chain connects TRBV5-5 to TRBJ2-7; D not certain. The TCR was taken from a person aged 18-65 years who received the Ad26.COV2.S COVID-19 vaccine or a placebo. In DNA, the CDR3 is TGTGCCAGCAGCTTCTGGAACTACGAGCAGTACTTC. Its translation is CASSFWNYEQYF.